This TCR beta chain was sequenced in a study of T cell repertoires in cytomegalovirus infection. Study background: From public TCR beta signatures came an indication of both CMV infection and matching HLA type.

Points from the study as a whole: The study identified carriers of CMV plus the relevant HLA from cumulative public TCR beta family frequency. Dominating the ex vivo response were HLA-C-restricted CMV-specific TCR beta clonotypes.

Regarding this clonotype: Its cognate antigen is unknown. One base away lies a much larger clone, so this may be a sequencing read error.

TCRdb passed the reads through MiXCR, listing each CDR3 protein once. The sample yields about 320,000 distinct CDR3 sequences, 9.5% seen once. The V gene's germline CDR1 is SGHVS and CDR2 FNYEAQ. The CDR3 contains 16 residues. The rearrangement links TRBV7-6 to TRBJ2-3; D is perhaps TRBD1 or TRBD2 (5 bases each). This sequence was found in a human donor in good health (CMV status not recorded). Some clones in this sample may be carry-over from other donors' samples. The specimen was PBMCs. CDR3 DNA: TGTGCCAGCAGCTTAGCTTGGGGGAGATCCACAGATATGCAGTATTTT. The encoded protein is CASSLAWGRSTDMQYF.